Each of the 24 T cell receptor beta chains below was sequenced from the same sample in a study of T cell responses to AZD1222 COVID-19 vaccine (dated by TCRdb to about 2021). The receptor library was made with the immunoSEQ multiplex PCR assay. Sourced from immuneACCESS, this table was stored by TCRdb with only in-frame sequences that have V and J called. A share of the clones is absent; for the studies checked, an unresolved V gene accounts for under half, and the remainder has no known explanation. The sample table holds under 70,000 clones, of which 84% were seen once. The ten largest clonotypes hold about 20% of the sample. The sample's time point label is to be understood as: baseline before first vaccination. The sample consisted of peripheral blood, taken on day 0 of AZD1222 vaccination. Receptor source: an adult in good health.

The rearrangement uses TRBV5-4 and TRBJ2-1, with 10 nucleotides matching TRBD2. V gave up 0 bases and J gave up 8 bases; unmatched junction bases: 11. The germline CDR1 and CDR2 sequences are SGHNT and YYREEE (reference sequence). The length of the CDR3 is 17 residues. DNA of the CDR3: TGTGCCAGCAGCTTGGCTTCCGGGACTAGCGTGATATATGAGCAGTTCTTC. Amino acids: CASSLASGTSVIYEQFF.

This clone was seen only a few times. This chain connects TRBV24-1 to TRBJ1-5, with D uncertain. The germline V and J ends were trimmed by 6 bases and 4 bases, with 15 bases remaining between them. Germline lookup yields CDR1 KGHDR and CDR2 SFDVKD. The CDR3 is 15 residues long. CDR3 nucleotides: TGTGCCACCAGTCAAAGTGAAGCGGGGAATCAGCCCCAGCATTTT. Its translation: CATSQSEAGNQPQHF.

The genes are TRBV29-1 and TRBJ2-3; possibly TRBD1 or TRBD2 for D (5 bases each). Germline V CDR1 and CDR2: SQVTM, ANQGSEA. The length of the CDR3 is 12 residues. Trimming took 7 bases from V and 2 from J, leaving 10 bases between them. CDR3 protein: CSAGTLTDTQYF. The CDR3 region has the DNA TGCAGCGCGGGGACCCTCACAGATACGCAGTATTTT.

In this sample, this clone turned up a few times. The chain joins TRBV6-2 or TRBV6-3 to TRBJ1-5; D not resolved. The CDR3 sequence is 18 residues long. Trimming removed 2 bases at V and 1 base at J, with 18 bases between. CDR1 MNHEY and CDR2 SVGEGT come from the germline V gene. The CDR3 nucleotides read TGTGCCAGCAGTTACCAGTTAAAGAAGGGCGAGAGCAATCAGCCCCAGCATTTT. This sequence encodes CASSYQLKKGESNQPQHF.

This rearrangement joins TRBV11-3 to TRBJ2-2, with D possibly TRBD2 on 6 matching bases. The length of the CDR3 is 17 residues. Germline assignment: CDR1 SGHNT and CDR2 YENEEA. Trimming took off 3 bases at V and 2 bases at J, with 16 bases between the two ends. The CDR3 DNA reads TGTGCCAGCAGCTTTACCCTGGGAGGCTTTAACACCGGGGAGCTGTTTTTT. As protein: CASSFTLGGFNTGELFF.

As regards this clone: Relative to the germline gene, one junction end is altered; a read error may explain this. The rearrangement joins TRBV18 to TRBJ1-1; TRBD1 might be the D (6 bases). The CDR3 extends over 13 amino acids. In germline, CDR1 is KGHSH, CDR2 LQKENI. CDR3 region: CASSPQGNTEAFF. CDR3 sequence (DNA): TGTGCCAGCTCGCCACAGGGTAACACTGAAGCTTTCTTT.

CDR3 sequence (DNA): TGTGCCAGCAGTTACTCCTCGACTAGAAGCTACTACGAGCAGTACTTC. Protein sequence: CASSYSSTRSYYEQYF. The rearrangement uses TRBV6-5 and TRBJ2-7; possibly TRBD2 for D (6 bases). Germline CDR1 is MNHEY and CDR2 is SVGAGI. CDR3 size: 16 residues. The V end lost 0 bases, the J end lost 3 bases, and 15 bases lay between the germline ends.

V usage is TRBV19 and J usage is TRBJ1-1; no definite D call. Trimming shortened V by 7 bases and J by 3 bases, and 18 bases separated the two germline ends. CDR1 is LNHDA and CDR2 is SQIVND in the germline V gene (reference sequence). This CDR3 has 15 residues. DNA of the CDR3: TGTGCCAGTACCTCCGGCAAGTCCGGGGACACTGAAGCTTTCTTT. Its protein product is CASTSGKSGDTEAFF.

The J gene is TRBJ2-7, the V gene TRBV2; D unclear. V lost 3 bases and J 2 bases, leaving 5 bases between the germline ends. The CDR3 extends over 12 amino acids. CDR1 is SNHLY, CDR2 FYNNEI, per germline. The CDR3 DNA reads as TGTGCCAGCAGTGAGGACCCCTACGAGCAGTACTTC. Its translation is CASSEDPYEQYF. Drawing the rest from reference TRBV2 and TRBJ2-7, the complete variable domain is EPEVTQTPSHQVTQMGQEVILRCVPISNHLYFYWYRQILGQKVEFLVSFYNNEISEKSEIFDDQFSVERPDGSNFTLKIRSTKLEDSAMYFCASSEDPYEQYFGPGTRLTVT.

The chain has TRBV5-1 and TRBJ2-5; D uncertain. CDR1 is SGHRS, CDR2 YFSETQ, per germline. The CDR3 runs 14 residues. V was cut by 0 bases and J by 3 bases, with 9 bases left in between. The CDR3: CASSLGPIKETQYF. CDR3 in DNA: TGCGCCAGCAGCTTGGGACCGATAAAAGAGACCCAGTACTTC.

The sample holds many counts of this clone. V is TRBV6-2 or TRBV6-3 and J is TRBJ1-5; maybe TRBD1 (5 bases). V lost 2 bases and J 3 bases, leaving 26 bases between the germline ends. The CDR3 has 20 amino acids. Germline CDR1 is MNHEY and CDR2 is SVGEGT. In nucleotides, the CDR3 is TGTGCCAGCAGTTACCGATTCGAGGGCTGGGTTGTTGGGGCCAATCAGCCCCAGCATTTT. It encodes CASSYRFEGWVVGANQPQHF.

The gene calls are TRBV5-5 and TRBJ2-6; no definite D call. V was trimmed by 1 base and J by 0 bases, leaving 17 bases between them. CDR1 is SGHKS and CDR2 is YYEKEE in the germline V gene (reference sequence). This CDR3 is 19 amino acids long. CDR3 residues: CASSLLGSLVRSGANVLTF. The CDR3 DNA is TGTGCCAGCAGCTTGTTGGGCAGTTTGGTGCGCTCTGGGGCCAACGTCCTGACTTTC. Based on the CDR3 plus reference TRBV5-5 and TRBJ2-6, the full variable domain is DAGVTQSPTHLIKTRGQQVTLRCSPISGHKSVSWYQQVLGQGPQFIFQYYEKEERGRGNFPDRFSARQFPNYSSELNVNALLLGDSALYLCASSLLGSLVRSGANVLTFGAGSRLTVL.

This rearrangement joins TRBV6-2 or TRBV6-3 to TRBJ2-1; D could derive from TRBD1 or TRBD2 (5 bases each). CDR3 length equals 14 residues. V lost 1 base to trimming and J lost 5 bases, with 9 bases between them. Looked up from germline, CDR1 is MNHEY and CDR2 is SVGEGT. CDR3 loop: CASSYYRDDNEQFF. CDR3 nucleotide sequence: TGTGCCAGCAGTTACTATCGGGACGACAATGAGCAGTTCTTC.

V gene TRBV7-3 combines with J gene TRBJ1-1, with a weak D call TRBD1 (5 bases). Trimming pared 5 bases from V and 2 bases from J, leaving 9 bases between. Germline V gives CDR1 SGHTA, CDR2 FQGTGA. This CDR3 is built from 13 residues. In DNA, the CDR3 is TGTGCCAGCAGCCGAGACAGTAACACTGAAGCTTTCTTT. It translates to CASSRDSNTEAFF.

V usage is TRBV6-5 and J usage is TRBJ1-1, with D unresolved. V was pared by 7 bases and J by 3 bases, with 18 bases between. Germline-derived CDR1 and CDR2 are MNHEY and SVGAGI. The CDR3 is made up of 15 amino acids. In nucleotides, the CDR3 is TGTGCCAGCACTAAAGGGCTCGGTGGGGACACTGAAGCTTTCTTT. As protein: CASTKGLGGDTEAFF.

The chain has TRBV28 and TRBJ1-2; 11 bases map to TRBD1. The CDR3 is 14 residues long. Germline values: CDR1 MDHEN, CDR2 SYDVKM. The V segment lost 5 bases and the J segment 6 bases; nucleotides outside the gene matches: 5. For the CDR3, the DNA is TGTGCCAGCAGTGAAGAGGGACAGGGGGATGGCTACACCTTC. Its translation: CASSEEGQGDGYTF.

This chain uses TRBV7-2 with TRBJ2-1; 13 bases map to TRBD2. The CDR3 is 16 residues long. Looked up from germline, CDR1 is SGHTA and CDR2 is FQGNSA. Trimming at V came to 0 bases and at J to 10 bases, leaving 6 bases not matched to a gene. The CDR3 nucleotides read TGTGCCAGCAGCTTAGCGACTAGCGGGAGGCAGGGAGAGCAGTTCTTC. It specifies CASSLATSGRQGEQFF.

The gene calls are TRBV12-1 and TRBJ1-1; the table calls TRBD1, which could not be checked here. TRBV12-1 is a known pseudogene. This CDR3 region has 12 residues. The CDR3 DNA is TGTGCCAGCAGCGATACAAGCACTGAAGCTTTCTTT. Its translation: CASSDTSTEAFF.

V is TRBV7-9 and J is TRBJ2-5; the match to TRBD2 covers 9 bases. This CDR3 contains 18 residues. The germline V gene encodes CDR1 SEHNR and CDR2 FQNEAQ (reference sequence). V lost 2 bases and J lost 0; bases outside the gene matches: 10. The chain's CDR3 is CASSLWASGTYYQETQYF. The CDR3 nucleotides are TGTGCCAGCAGCTTATGGGCTAGCGGGACTTACTACCAAGAGACCCAGTACTTC.

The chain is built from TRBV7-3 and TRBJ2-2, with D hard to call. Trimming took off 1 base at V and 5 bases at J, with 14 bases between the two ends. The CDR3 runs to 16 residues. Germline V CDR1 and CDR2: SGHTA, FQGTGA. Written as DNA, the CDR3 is TGTGCCAGCAGCTTAATGAGTGGGCCGCGAACCGGGGAGCTGTTTTTT. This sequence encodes CASSLMSGPRTGELFF.

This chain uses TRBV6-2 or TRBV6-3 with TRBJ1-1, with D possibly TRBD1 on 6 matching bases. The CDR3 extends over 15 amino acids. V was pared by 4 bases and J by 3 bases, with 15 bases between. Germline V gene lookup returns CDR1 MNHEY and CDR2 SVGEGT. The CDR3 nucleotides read TGTGCCAGCAGTTGGGACACCCGGACAGACACTGAAGCTTTCTTT. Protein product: CASSWDTRTDTEAFF.

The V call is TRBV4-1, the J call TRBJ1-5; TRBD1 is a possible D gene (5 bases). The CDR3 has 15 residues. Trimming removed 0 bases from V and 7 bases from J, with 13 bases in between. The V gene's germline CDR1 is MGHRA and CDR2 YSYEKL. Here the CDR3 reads CASSQDGTPGQPQHF. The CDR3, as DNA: TGCGCCAGCAGCCAAGATGGGACTCCGGGGCAGCCCCAGCATTTT.

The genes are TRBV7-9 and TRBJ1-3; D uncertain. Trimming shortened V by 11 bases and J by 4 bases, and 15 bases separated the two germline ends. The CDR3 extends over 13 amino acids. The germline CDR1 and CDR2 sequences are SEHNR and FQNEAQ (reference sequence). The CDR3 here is CAAPEYSGNTIYF. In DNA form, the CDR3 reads TGTGCCGCCCCCGAGTACTCAGGAAACACCATATATTTT.

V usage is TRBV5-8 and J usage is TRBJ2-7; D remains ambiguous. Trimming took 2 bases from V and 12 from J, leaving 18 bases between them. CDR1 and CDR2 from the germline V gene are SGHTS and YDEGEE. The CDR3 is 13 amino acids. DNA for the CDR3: TGTGCCAGCAGCTTTACGGGTCGGTTCGACGGGTACTTC. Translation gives CASSFTGRFDGYF.